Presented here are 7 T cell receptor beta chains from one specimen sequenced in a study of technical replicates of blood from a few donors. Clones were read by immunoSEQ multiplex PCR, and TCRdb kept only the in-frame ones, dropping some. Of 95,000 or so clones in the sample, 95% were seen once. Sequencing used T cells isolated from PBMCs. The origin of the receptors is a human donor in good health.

CDR3 protein: CASSPRGRGGTKNIQYF. The CDR3 DNA reads TGTGCCAGCAGTCCCCGGGGTCGGGGTGGGACCAAAAACATTCAGTACTTC. This chain uses TRBV27 with TRBJ2-4, with D possibly TRBD2 on 5 matching bases. The ends were cut back, 5 bases at V and 2 bases at J, with 19 bases in the middle. Germline loops: CDR1 MNHEY, CDR2 SMNVEV (reference sequence). The CDR3 has 17 residues.

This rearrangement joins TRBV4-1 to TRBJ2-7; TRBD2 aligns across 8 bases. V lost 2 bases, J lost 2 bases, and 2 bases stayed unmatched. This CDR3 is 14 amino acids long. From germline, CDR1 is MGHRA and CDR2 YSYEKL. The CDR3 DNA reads TGCGCCAGCAGCCAATATAGCGGGGCCTACGAGCAGTACTTC. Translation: CASSQYSGAYEQYF.

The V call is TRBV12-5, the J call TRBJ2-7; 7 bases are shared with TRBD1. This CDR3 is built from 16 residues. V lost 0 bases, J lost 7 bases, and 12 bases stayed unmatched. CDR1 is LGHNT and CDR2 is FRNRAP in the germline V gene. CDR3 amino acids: CASGLVAGTEGSEQYF. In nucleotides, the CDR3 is TGTGCTAGTGGTTTGGTCGCCGGGACAGAGGGTAGTGAGCAGTACTTC.

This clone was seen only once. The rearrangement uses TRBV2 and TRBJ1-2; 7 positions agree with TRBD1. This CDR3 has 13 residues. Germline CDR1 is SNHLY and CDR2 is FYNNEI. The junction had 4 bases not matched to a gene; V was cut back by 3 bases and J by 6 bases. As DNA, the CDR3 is TGTGCCAGCAGTGATAGGACAGGACATGGCTACACCTTC. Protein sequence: CASSDRTGHGYTF.

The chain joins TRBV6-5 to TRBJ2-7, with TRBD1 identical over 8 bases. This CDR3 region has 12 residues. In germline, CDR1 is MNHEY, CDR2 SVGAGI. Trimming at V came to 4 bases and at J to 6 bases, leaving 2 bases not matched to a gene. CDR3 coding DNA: TGTGCCAGCAGTTTAACAGGGGGCGAGCAGTACTTC. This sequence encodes CASSLTGGEQYF.

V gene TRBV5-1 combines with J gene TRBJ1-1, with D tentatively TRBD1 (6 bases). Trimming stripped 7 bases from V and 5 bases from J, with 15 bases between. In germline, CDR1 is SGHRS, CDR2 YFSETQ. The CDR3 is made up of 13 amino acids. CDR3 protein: CASGYREGTEAFF. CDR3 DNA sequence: TGCGCCAGCGGATACAGGGAGGGGACTGAAGCTTTCTTT.

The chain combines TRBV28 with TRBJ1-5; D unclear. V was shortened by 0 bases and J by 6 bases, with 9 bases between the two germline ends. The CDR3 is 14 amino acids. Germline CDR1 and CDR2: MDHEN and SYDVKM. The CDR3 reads CASSLWGSGQPQHF. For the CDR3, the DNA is TGTGCCAGCAGTTTATGGGGTTCGGGTCAGCCCCAGCATTTT. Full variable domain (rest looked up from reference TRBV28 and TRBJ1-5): DVKVTQSSRYLVKRTGEKVFLECVQDMDHENMFWYRQDPGLGLRLIYFSYDVKMKEKGDIPEGYSVSREKKERFSLILESASTNQTSMYLCASSLWGSGQPQHFGDGTRLSIL.